These 17 T cell receptor beta chains originate from one sample sequenced in a study of blood T cell repertoires in COVID-19. The table came from immunoSEQ multiplex PCR; TCRdb's copy has only in-frame clones and leaves some out. The sample shows some 99,000 clones, about 87% of them seen only once. Sequences were obtained from peripheral blood. The source is a woman aged 45-60 years with acute or convalescent COVID-19.

J is TRBJ1-3 and V is TRBV5-6; no reliable D call. The CDR3 is 13 amino acids. CDR1 and CDR2 from the germline V gene are SGHDT and YYEEEE. Trimming shortened V by 4 bases and J by 8 bases, and 13 bases separated the two germline ends. CDR3 nucleotides: TGTGCCAGCAGCCCTCGATCGAGTGACACCATATATTTT. Its protein product is CASSPRSSDTIYF.

This sequence joins TRBV9 and TRBJ1-5; no definite D call. In germline, CDR1 is SGDLS, CDR2 YYNGEE. The CDR3 loop spans 13 amino acids. Trimming shortened V by 3 bases and J by 4 bases, and 8 bases separated the two germline ends. The CDR3 is CASSGGGNQPQHF. CDR3 sequence (DNA): TGTGCCAGCAGCGGCGGAGGGAATCAGCCCCAGCATTTT.

This chain joins TRBV3-1 (or the pseudogene TRBV3-2) and TRBJ1-2, with 12 bases lining up with TRBD1. The germline CDR1 and CDR2 sequences are LGHDT and YNNKEL (reference sequence). V was pared by 1 base and J by 4 bases, with 7 bases of the junction left unmatched. The CDR3 has 17 amino acids. The CDR3 region is CASSQGGGQGAGYGYTF. For the CDR3, the DNA is TGTGCCAGCAGCCAAGGAGGGGGACAGGGGGCAGGCTATGGCTACACCTTC.

The chain combines TRBV4-1 with TRBJ2-7; TRBD1 aligns across 7 bases. The germline CDR1 and CDR2 sequences are MGHRA and YSYEKL. The CDR3 length is 16 residues. With V trimmed by 6 bases and J by 3 bases, 14 bases remained unmatched. CDR3 in amino acids: CASSRSDDRELYEQYF. Here the CDR3 DNA reads TGCGCCAGCAGTCGAAGCGACGACAGGGAACTCTACGAGCAGTACTTC.

The genes are TRBV7-2 and TRBJ1-1, with D possibly being TRBD1 (5 bases). Deletions cut 5 bases from V and 4 bases from J, with 11 bases between. CDR1 is SGHTA and CDR2 is FQGNSA in the germline V gene. The CDR3 contains 13 residues. CDR3 nucleotides: TGTGCCAGCAGCAACCAGGGTCGCACTGAAGCTTTCTTT. Translating it yields CASSNQGRTEAFF.

The genes are TRBV19 and TRBJ2-6, with D unclear. Germline CDR1 LNHDA, CDR2 SQIVND (reference sequence). The V and J ends lost 3 bases and 2 bases respectively, with 5 bases between them. The CDR3 totals 14 residues. The chain's CDR3 is CASSIQAGANVLTF. CDR3 sequence (DNA): TGTGCCAGTAGTATCCAGGCTGGGGCCAACGTCCTGACTTTC.

CDR3 DNA: TGTGCCAGCAGCTCAAGGGACAGATACTACGAGCAGTACTTC. This codes for CASSSRDRYYEQYF. V gene TRBV7-6 combines with J gene TRBJ2-7, with 7 bases identical to TRBD1. The CDR3 spans 14 residues. V lost 4 bases to trimming and J lost 3 bases; unmatched junction nucleotides: 6. CDR1 is SGHVS and CDR2 is FNYEAQ in the germline V gene.

The CDR3 region has the DNA TGCGCCAGCAGCTACGGACAGGGGATGGGATATTATGGCTACACCTTC. Amino acids: CASSYGQGMGYYGYTF. This rearrangement joins TRBV5-1 to TRBJ1-2; 9 positions match TRBD1. Trimming cost V 3 bases and J 5 bases; bases outside gene matches: 11. Per germline, CDR1 SGHRS and CDR2 YFSETQ. CDR3 length: 16 residues.

This clone showed up just a few times. The rearrangement uses TRBV5-1 and TRBJ2-7; D may be TRBD1 (5 bases). This CDR3 contains 15 residues. From germline, CDR1 is SGHRS and CDR2 YFSETQ. V was shortened by 4 bases and J by 6 bases, with 20 bases between the two germline ends. This CDR3 is CASSLDSNKRSEQYF. The DNA of the CDR3 is TGCGCCAGCAGCCTAGACAGCAACAAACGGAGCGAGCAGTACTTC. The whole variable domain, remainder taken from reference TRBV5-1 and TRBJ2-7, is KAGVTQTPRYLIKTRGQQVTLSCSPISGHRSVSWYQQTPGQGLQFLFEYFSETQRNKGNFPGRFSGRQFSNSRSEMNVSTLELGDSALYLCASSLDSNKRSEQYFGPGTRLTVT.

The chain carries TRBV12-3 or TRBV12-4 and TRBJ1-2; 8 nucleotides agree with TRBD1. J gave up 7 bases and V 9 bases, and 7 bases lay outside the gene matches. The length of the CDR3 is 12 residues. Here the CDR3 DNA reads TGTGCCAGTTCAGGGGGCGCCGGTGGCTACACCTTC. Its protein is CASSGGAGGYTF.

The chain combines TRBV5-1 with TRBJ1-4; TRBD1 is a possible D gene (6 bases). Trimming took 3 bases from V and 2 from J, leaving 11 bases between them. The CDR3 covers 15 residues. Germline V gene data show CDR1 as SGHRS and CDR2 as YFSETQ. The CDR3 protein is CASSSGESTNEKLFF. The DNA of the CDR3 is TGCGCCAGCAGCTCAGGGGAGTCGACTAATGAAAAACTGTTTTTT.

The V call is TRBV7-9, the J call TRBJ1-1, with D perhaps TRBD1 (6 bases). The V and J ends lost 3 bases and 10 bases respectively, with 12 bases between them. The CDR3 sequence is 12 residues long. CDR1 is SEHNR, CDR2 FQNEAQ, per germline (reference sequence). DNA for the CDR3: TGTGCCAGCAGCTTGGCGGACAGAGGAGCTTTCTTT. This codes for CASSLADRGAFF. Using reference TRBV7-9 and TRBJ1-1 for the parts outside the CDR3, the full variable domain is DTGVSQNPRHKITKRGQNVTFRCDPISEHNRLYWYRQTLGQGPEFLTYFQNEAQLEKSRLLSDRFSAERPKGSFSTLEIQRTEQGDSAMYLCASSLADRGAFFGQGTRLTVV.

In its sample, this clone was seen once. This chain joins TRBV4-1 and TRBJ1-5; no reliable D call. Trimming stripped 4 bases from V and 4 bases from J, with 14 bases between. CDR1 is MGHRA and CDR2 is YSYEKL in the germline V gene. There are 15 residues in the CDR3. CDR3 DNA: TGCGCCAGCAGCCCGTCTGGACTGGGTAATCAGCCCCAGCATTTT. This sequence encodes CASSPSGLGNQPQHF.

The V call is TRBV13, the J call TRBJ1-6; maybe TRBD1 (6 bases). This CDR3 comprises 14 residues. Germline V gene lookup returns CDR1 PRHDT and CDR2 FYEKMQ (reference sequence). V was cut by 8 bases and J by 14 bases, with 22 bases left in between. CDR3 residues: CASAINRENWTLHF. CDR3 coding DNA: TGTGCCAGCGCCATAAACAGGGAGAATTGGACCCTCCACTTT.

V gene TRBV4-2 combines with J gene TRBJ2-3; 10 bases map to TRBD2. V trimming: 1 base; J trimming: 3 bases; junction bases outside the gene matches: 13. The CDR3 is 19 residues long. The germline CDR1 and CDR2 sequences are LGHNA and YNFKEQ. The CDR3 sequence is CASSQVAGYSGGATDTQYF. CDR3 sequence (DNA): TGTGCCAGCAGCCAAGTGGCAGGTTACAGCGGGGGGGCAACAGATACGCAGTATTTT.

This chain joins TRBV28 and TRBJ1-6; TRBD1 aligns across 9 bases. Unmatched junction bases numbered 7, after V lost 4 bases and J lost 9 bases. Germline V gene lookup returns CDR1 MDHEN and CDR2 SYDVKM. There are 15 residues in the CDR3. Written as DNA, the CDR3 is TGTGCCAGCAGTTCCCCGGGACAGGGAGTTTCACCCCTCCACTTT. It yields the protein CASSSPGQGVSPLHF.

The sample holds a few counts of this clone. The V call is TRBV9, the J call TRBJ1-2; TRBD1 matches 8 bases. The CDR3 covers 15 residues. The germline V gene encodes CDR1 SGDLS and CDR2 YYNGEE. After removal of 4 bases from V and 5 bases from J, the junction contained 10 bases not matched to a gene. The CDR3 DNA follows: TGTGCCAGCAGCTTCTCCGGGACAGGCCTATATGGCTACACCTTC. Amino acid sequence: CASSFSGTGLYGYTF.